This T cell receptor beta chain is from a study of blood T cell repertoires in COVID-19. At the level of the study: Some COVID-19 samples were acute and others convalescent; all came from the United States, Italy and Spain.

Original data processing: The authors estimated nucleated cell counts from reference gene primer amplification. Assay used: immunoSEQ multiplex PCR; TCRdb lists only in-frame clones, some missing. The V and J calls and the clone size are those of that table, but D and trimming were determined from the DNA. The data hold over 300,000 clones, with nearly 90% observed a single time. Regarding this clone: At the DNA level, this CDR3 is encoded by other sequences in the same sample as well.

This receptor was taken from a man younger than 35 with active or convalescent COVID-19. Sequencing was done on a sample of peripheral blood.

This chain's CDR3 is CASSPGLNTEAFF. DNA for the CDR3: TGTGCCAGCTCACCCGGGTTGAACACTGAAGCTTTCTTT. The gene calls are TRBV18 and TRBJ1-1; D remains unclear. The germline V gene has CDR1 KGHSH and CDR2 LQKENI. Trimming stripped 3 bases from V and 0 bases from J, with 5 bases between. The CDR3 totals 13 residues.